The next 4 T cell receptor beta chains were all read from a single sample in a study of PD-L1 blockade in urothelial cancer. Stated time point: peripheral blood 6 weeks after treatment start. Repertoires were generated with immunoSEQ multiplex PCR, while TCRdb's copy carries only in-frame clones and drops some. This sample carries about 45,000 clones, roughly 89% of them seen once, and the ten largest clones take 5.5% to 8%. The sample in question was PBMCs, obtained around atezolizumab (anti-PD-L1) treatment. Receptors originate from an older man with urothelial cancer.

J is TRBJ2-5 and V is TRBV30; 16 bases line up with TRBD2. The CDR3 extends over 17 amino acids. The germline gives CDR1 GTSNPN, CDR2 SVGIG (reference sequence). The ends lost 3 bases at V and 9 bases at J; junction bases unmatched: 13. The CDR3 nucleotides read TGTGCCTGGAGCGGCGGGACTAGCGGGAGGGCCGCTCGGCCCCAGTACTTC. The encoded protein is CAWSGGTSGRAARPQYF.

This chain connects TRBV19 to TRBJ1-4; maybe TRBD1 (5 bases). The germline V and J ends were trimmed by 8 bases and 0 bases, with 13 bases remaining between them. Germline assignment: CDR1 LNHDA and CDR2 SQIVND (reference sequence). The CDR3 spans 15 residues. The CDR3 reads CASAGRFATNEKLFF. CDR3 coding DNA: TGTGCCAGTGCAGGGAGGTTTGCAACTAATGAAAAACTGTTTTTT.

The J gene is TRBJ2-2, the V gene TRBV27; D is unresolved. Germline V gene sequence: CDR1 MNHEY, CDR2 SMNVEV (reference sequence). V was trimmed by 3 bases and J by 4 bases, leaving 9 bases between them. This CDR3 comprises 14 residues. CDR3: CASSFVQSTGELFF. The DNA of the CDR3 is TGTGCCAGCAGTTTCGTCCAGTCCACCGGGGAGCTGTTTTTT.

This clone was picked up one time. The J gene is TRBJ2-3, the V gene TRBV28, with D perhaps matching TRBD1 (6 bases). The CDR3 consists of 14 residues. V lost 3 bases and J lost 6, with 13 bases in between. CDR1 MDHEN and CDR2 SYDVKM come from the germline V gene. In nucleotides, the CDR3 is TGTGCCAGCAGTTTCACAGGGCCTCGGGATACGCAGTATTTT. It translates to CASSFTGPRDTQYF.